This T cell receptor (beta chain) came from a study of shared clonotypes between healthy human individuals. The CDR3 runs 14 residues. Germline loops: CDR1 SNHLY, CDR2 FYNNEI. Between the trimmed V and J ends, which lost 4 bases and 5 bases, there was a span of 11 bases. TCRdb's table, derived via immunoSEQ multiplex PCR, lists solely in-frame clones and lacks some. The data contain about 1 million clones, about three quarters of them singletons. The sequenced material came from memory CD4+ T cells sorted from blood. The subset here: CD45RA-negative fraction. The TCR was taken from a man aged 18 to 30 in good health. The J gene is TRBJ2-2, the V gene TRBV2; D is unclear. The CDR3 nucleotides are TGTGCCAGCAGTGGATCGCGAAAAACCGGGGAGCTGTTTTTT. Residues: CASSGSRKTGELFF.